Listed below are T cell receptor beta chains from one sample, sequenced in a study of blood T cell repertoires in COVID-19. Repertoires were generated with immunoSEQ multiplex PCR, while TCRdb's copy carries only in-frame clones and drops some. The table includes roughly 50,000 clones, 81% detected once. Source material: peripheral blood. Receptor source: a woman aged 60-75 years with acute or convalescent COVID-19. Both conserved end residues are part of each CDR3. Fields, in order: V gene, J gene, clone size, D gene, CDR3 protein, CDR3 DNA. D genes are given only for firm matches. A clone size is listed for some rows: how often the clone was seen (once, few, many), or a class if it is expanded.

V: TRBV28; J: TRBJ2-1; size: few; D: TRBD2; CDR3: CASSLVAGGYNEQFF; DNA: TGTGCCAGCAGTTTAGTAGCGGGGGGATACAATGAGCAGTTCTTC
V: TRBV18; J: TRBJ1-4; size: NA; D: TRBD1; CDR3: CASSPPGQRNEKLFF; DNA: TGTGCCAGCTCACCTCCGGGACAGCGCAATGAAAAACTGTTTTTT
V: TRBV28; J: TRBJ1-4; size: NA; D: TRBD1; CDR3: CASSRDSEEKLFF; DNA: TGTGCCAGCAGTAGGGACAGCGAGGAAAAACTGTTTTTT
V: TRBV19; J: TRBJ1-1; size: NA; D: NA; CDR3: CASSIFEQEAFF; DNA: TGTGCCAGTAGTATCTTCGAACAGGAAGCTTTCTTT
V: TRBV7-3; J: TRBJ1-1; size: NA; D: NA; CDR3: CASSSTTRTEAFF; DNA: TGTGCCAGCAGCTCCACGACGCGGACTGAAGCTTTCTTT
V: TRBV7-2; J: TRBJ2-2; size: NA; D: NA; CDR3: CASSTGQYHNTGELFF; DNA: TGTGCCAGCTCTACAGGACAGTATCACAACACCGGGGAGCTGTTTTTT
V: TRBV12-5; J: TRBJ1-1; size: NA; D: NA; CDR3: CASGLVPGTEAFF; DNA: TGTGCTAGTGGTTTGGTACCGGGAACTGAAGCTTTCTTT
V: TRBV7-2; J: TRBJ2-1; size: NA; D: NA; CDR3: CASSLEPWGSNEQFF; DNA: TGTGCCAGCAGCTTAGAGCCGTGGGGCTCCAATGAGCAGTTCTTC
V: TRBV5-4; J: TRBJ2-7; size: few; D: NA; CDR3: CASSSTGQIYEQYF; DNA: TGTGCCAGCAGCAGTACCGGACAGATTTACGAGCAGTACTTC
V: TRBV7-7; J: TRBJ2-1; size: NA; D: TRBD2; CDR3: CASSPGLAGIYNEQFF; DNA: TGTGCTAGCAGCCCCGGACTAGCGGGGATCTACAATGAGCAGTTCTTC
V: TRBV4-1; J: TRBJ2-7; size: NA; D: TRBD2; CDR3: CASSQLAGAGEQYF; DNA: TGCGCCAGCAGCCAACTAGCGGGAGCTGGCGAGCAGTACTTC
V: TRBV9; J: TRBJ2-7; size: once; D: TRBD2; CDR3: CASSEGSGILYEQYF; DNA: TGTGCCAGCAGCGAGGGGAGCGGGATCCTCTACGAGCAGTACTTC
V: TRBV28; J: TRBJ1-6; size: once; D: TRBD1; CDR3: CASRTGGGYNSPLHF; DNA: TGTGCCAGTAGGACAGGGGGAGGATATAATTCACCCCTCCACTTT
V: TRBV21-1; J: TRBJ2-2; size: once; D: NA; CDR3: CASSKPTGGRNTGELFF; DNA: TGTGCCAGCAGCAAGCCAACAGGGGGCCGGAACACCGGGGAGCTGTTTTTT
V: TRBV25-1; J: TRBJ2-1; size: NA; D: TRBD2; CDR3: CASSEFRLAGGNEQFF; DNA: TGTGCCAGCAGTGAATTCAGGCTAGCGGGGGGGAATGAGCAGTTCTTC
V: TRBV2; J: TRBJ1-2; size: NA; D: NA; CDR3: CASSDRGPGNGYTF; DNA: TGTGCCAGCAGTGATCGAGGCCCGGGGAATGGCTACACCTTC
V: TRBV7-3; J: TRBJ2-1; size: NA; D: NA; CDR3: CASSLIGGSSYNEQFF; DNA: TGTGCCAGCAGCTTAATCGGGGGAAGCTCCTACAATGAGCAGTTCTTC
V: TRBV24-1; J: TRBJ2-1; size: NA; D: TRBD2; CDR3: CATSARGLAAEQFF; DNA: TGTGCCACCAGTGCCCGAGGACTAGCGGCTGAGCAGTTCTTC
V: TRBV6-6; J: TRBJ1-2; size: few; D: TRBD1; CDR3: CASSSTGDYGYTF; DNA: TGTGCCAGCAGTTCGACAGGGGACTATGGCTACACCTTC
V: TRBV19; J: TRBJ2-6; size: NA; D: NA; CDR3: CATKKQVGSGANVLTF; DNA: TGTGCCACCAAAAAACAGGTCGGATCTGGGGCCAACGTCCTGACTTTC
V: TRBV5-4; J: TRBJ1-1; size: NA; D: NA; CDR3: CASSLASGSSYNEAFF; DNA: TGTGCCAGCAGCTTGGCTTCAGGAAGCTCTTATAATGAAGCTTTCTTT
V: TRBV6-5; J: TRBJ2-1; size: NA; D: TRBD1; CDR3: CASRGTGNNEQFF; DNA: TGTGCCAGCAGAGGGACAGGGAACAATGAGCAGTTCTTC
V: TRBV27; J: TRBJ2-7; size: NA; D: NA; CDR3: CASRARGSSYEQYF; DNA: TGTGCCAGCAGAGCCCGAGGAAGCTCCTACGAGCAGTACTTC
V: TRBV7-2; J: TRBJ2-4; size: NA; D: TRBD1; CDR3: CASSWGDREGNIQYF; DNA: TGTGCCAGCAGCTGGGGGGACAGGGAAGGAAACATTCAGTACTTC
V: TRBV12-3/TRBV12-4; J: TRBJ1-1; size: NA; D: NA; CDR3: CASSFTGDTEAFF; DNA: TGTGCCAGCAGTTTCACGGGGGACACTGAAGCTTTCTTT
V: TRBV12-3/TRBV12-4; J: TRBJ1-5; size: NA; D: NA; CDR3: CASSSGEHQPQHF; DNA: TGTGCCAGCAGTTCAGGCGAGCATCAGCCCCAGCATTTT